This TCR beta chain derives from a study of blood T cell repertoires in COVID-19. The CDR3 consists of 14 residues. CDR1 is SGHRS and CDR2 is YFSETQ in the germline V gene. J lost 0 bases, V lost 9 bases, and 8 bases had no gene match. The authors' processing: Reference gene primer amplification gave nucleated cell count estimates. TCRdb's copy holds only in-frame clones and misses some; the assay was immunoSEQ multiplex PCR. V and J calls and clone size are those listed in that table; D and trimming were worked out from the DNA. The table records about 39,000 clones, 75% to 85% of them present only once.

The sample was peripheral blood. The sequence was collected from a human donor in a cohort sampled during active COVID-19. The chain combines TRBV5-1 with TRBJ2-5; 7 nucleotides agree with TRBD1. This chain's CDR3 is CATQRGTDQETQYF. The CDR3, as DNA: TGCGCCACCCAAAGGGGGACAGACCAAGAGACCCAGTACTTC.